These 25 T cell receptor beta chains came from one sample sequenced in a study of cytomegalovirus exposure and HLA in healthy donors. The study ran its PCR with 60 Vbeta and 13 Jbeta primers. Clones were sequenced by immunoSEQ multiplex PCR, and TCRdb holds only the in-frame ones, with some missing. The sample holds 150,000 to 200,000 clones, 82% seen once. Sequencing was done on a sample of PBMCs. All receptors come from a girl aged 5 to 17 in good health and CMV-seropositive.

V and J are TRBV4-3 and TRBJ1-4; the D gene is possibly TRBD1 (5 bases). Germline loops: CDR1 LGHNA, CDR2 YSLEER. The CDR3 spans 12 residues. V lost 6 bases and J 8 bases, leaving 10 bases between the germline ends. Here the CDR3 DNA reads TGCGCCAGCAGGCGCGGGGCGGAAAAACTGTTTTTT. It specifies CASRRGAEKLFF.

This chain uses TRBV9 with TRBJ2-5; 8 nucleotides align to TRBD1. There are 13 residues in the CDR3. After removal of 3 bases from V and 5 bases from J, the junction contained 3 bases not matched to a gene. The germline V gene has CDR1 SGDLS and CDR2 YYNGEE. The CDR3 DNA follows: TGTGCCAGCAGCGCGACAGGGGAGGAGACCCAGTACTTC. Translating it yields CASSATGEETQYF.

The V call is TRBV6-6, the J call TRBJ1-5, with D possibly matching TRBD1 (6 bases). The V and J ends lost 7 bases and 5 bases respectively, with 18 bases between them. Germline CDR1 and CDR2: MNHNY and SVGAGI (reference sequence). CDR3 size: 15 residues. The DNA of the CDR3 is TGTGCCAGCATCTCCAGCAGGGAGGGGGATCAGCCCCAGCATTTT. Its protein is CASISSREGDQPQHF.

The chain is built from TRBV30 and TRBJ1-3; D is possibly TRBD1 (5 bases). The CDR3 spans 14 residues. The V and J ends lost 3 bases and 2 bases respectively, with 11 bases between them. Germline-derived CDR1 and CDR2 are GTSNPN and SVGIG (reference sequence). The CDR3 nucleotides read TGTGCCTGGAGCAGGGACTACCCTGGAAACACCATATATTTT. It codes for CAWSRDYPGNTIYF. The variable domain in full, with the rest retrieved from reference TRBV30 and TRBJ1-3, is SQTIHQWPATLVQPVGSPLSLECTVEGTSNPNLYWYRQAAGRGLQLLFYSVGIGQISSEVPQNLSASRPQDRQFILSSKKLLLSDSGFYLCAWSRDYPGNTIYFGEGSWLTVV.

The chain recombines TRBV2 with TRBJ2-7; TRBD2 agrees at 10 bases. The CDR3 consists of 14 residues. From germline, CDR1 is SNHLY and CDR2 FYNNEI. V was clipped by 8 bases and J by 1 base; unmatched bases: 5. CDR3 coding DNA: TGTGCCAGCGCCAGCGGGAGGGGTTCCTACGAGCAGTACTTC. This codes for CASASGRGSYEQYF.

V and J are TRBV18 and TRBJ1-5; D not certain. CDR3 length: 14 residues. Germline V gives CDR1 KGHSH, CDR2 LQKENI. Trimming took 2 bases from V and 2 from J, leaving 7 bases between them. CDR3 residues: CASSPVVRNQPQHF. The CDR3 nucleotides read TGTGCCAGCTCACCAGTAGTCCGCAATCAGCCCCAGCATTTT.

This clone was picked up a small number of times. This chain uses TRBV4-3 with TRBJ1-2; 9 bases fit TRBD1. V gave up 3 bases and J gave up 6 bases; unmatched junction bases: 8. Germline CDR1 LGHNA, CDR2 YSLEER. The CDR3 is made up of 15 amino acids. CDR3 in DNA: TGCGCCAGCAGCCAGATAGGGGACAGGGCGGATGGCTACACCTTC. Translated, it gives CASSQIGDRADGYTF.

This rearrangement joins TRBV7-2 to TRBJ2-1; D remains unclear. This CDR3 spans 12 amino acids. With 5 bases removed from V and 9 bases from J, the gap between germline ends came to 11 bases. Germline assignment: CDR1 SGHTA and CDR2 FQGNSA. CDR3 sequence: CASSPRFGEQFF. Here the CDR3 DNA reads TGTGCCAGCAGCCCTAGGTTCGGTGAGCAGTTCTTC.

The V and J genes are TRBV19 and TRBJ2-5; D gene uncertain. Germline V CDR1 and CDR2: LNHDA, SQIVND (reference sequence). The CDR3 covers 14 residues. The V gene lost 7 bases and the J gene lost 4 bases, with 16 bases spanning the gap. CDR3 DNA sequence: TGTGCCAGTAAGGCGACTGGGTCGGGAGAGACCCAGTACTTC. Protein sequence: CASKATGSGETQYF.

Comment on this clone: Distinct nucleotide sequences in the sample also encode this CDR3. The genes are TRBV5-1 and TRBJ2-5; possibly TRBD2 for D (6 bases). The CDR3 runs to 13 residues. V lost 4 bases, J lost 5 bases, and 12 bases lay in between. Germline V gene data show CDR1 as SGHRS and CDR2 as YFSETQ. The CDR3 DNA reads as TGCGCCAGCAGCCTGGATGGGAGGGAGACCCAGTACTTC. Translated, it gives CASSLDGRETQYF.

The gene calls are TRBV29-1 and TRBJ1-1, with 8 bases lining up with TRBD1. Trimming removed 6 bases from V and 0 bases from J; junction bases left unmatched: 9. Germline lookup yields CDR1 SQVTM and CDR2 ANQGSEA. CDR3 size: 15 residues. The CDR3, as DNA: TGCAGCGTGGCAGGGGGCAGGGGAATGAACACTGAAGCTTTCTTT. It yields the protein CSVAGGRGMNTEAFF.

The gene calls are TRBV7-3 and TRBJ1-1; D remains ambiguous. V lost 0 bases and J lost 4, with 6 bases in between. The CDR3 totals 13 residues. From germline, CDR1 is SGHTA and CDR2 FQGTGA. As DNA, the CDR3 is TGTGCCAGCAGCTTAACACAGCTCACTGAAGCTTTCTTT. Translated: CASSLTQLTEAFF.

Regarding this clone: Other DNA sequences within the sample encode an identical CDR3. The chain links TRBV9 to TRBJ1-2, with D perhaps TRBD1 (5 bases). CDR1 SGDLS and CDR2 YYNGEE come from the germline V gene. Trimming took 0 bases from V and 2 from J, leaving 5 bases between them. The CDR3 totals 13 residues. As DNA, the CDR3 is TGTGCCAGCAGCGTAGCAGGGAACTATGGCTACACCTTC. It translates to CASSVAGNYGYTF.

The J gene is TRBJ1-2, the V gene TRBV4-1; D call uncertain. The V and J ends lost 4 bases and 6 bases respectively, with 15 bases between them. The CDR3 has 14 residues. Germline CDR1 reads MGHRA; CDR2 reads YSYEKL. CDR3 sequence reads: CASSPNSLENGYTF. CDR3 coding DNA: TGCGCCAGCAGCCCCAACTCCCTCGAGAATGGCTACACCTTC.

This chain connects TRBV7-6 to TRBJ1-4; TRBD1 might be the D (5 bases). Trimming pared 1 base from V and 6 bases from J, leaving 12 bases between. The CDR3 contains 15 residues. CDR1 is SGHVS, CDR2 FNYEAQ, per germline. In nucleotides, the CDR3 is TGTGCCAGCAGCTTAGAGGGGAATTGGGATGAAAAACTGTTTTTT. It yields the protein CASSLEGNWDEKLFF.

The chain is built from TRBV10-3 and TRBJ1-2, with D perhaps TRBD1 (5 bases). Germline V gives CDR1 ENHRY, CDR2 SYGVKD. CDR3 length: 18 amino acids. V lost 4 bases and J 5 bases, leaving 26 bases between the germline ends. The CDR3 here is CAISGDWTGSPTEYGYTF. DNA for the CDR3: TGTGCCATCAGTGGGGACTGGACGGGAAGTCCTACGGAGTATGGCTACACCTTC.

The rearrangement joins TRBV28 to TRBJ2-1, with 8 bases matching TRBD2. V lost 5 bases to trimming and J lost 0 bases; unmatched junction nucleotides: 9. The CDR3 consists of 17 residues. Germline V gene lookup returns CDR1 MDHEN and CDR2 SYDVKM. CDR3 protein: CASSLPGLGSSYNEQFF. The CDR3 bases are TGTGCCAGCAGTCTACCGGGACTAGGAAGCTCCTACAATGAGCAGTTCTTC.

The chain employs TRBV30 and TRBJ1-2; 7 positions match TRBD1. Unmatched junction bases numbered 6, after V lost 2 bases and J lost 6 bases. This CDR3 has 13 amino acids. CDR1 and CDR2 from the germline V gene are GTSNPN and SVGIG (reference sequence). CDR3 amino acids: CAWSPTTGDGYTF. The DNA of the CDR3 is TGTGCCTGGAGTCCAACCACAGGGGATGGCTACACCTTC.

The CDR3 nucleotides are TGTGCCAGTACCCCGGGACAGGGGTACGAGCAGTACTTC. Translated: CASTPGQGYEQYF. The chain has TRBV19 and TRBJ2-7, with 10 bases matching TRBD1. This CDR3 region has 13 residues. Germline trimming cut 7 bases from V and 4 bases from J; bases unmatched to any gene: 4. CDR1 and CDR2 from the germline V gene are LNHDA and SQIVND (reference sequence). The full variable domain, its missing parts supplied by reference TRBV19 and TRBJ2-7, is DGGITQSPKYLFRKEGQNVTLSCEQNLNHDAMYWYRQDPGQGLRLIYYSQIVNDFQKGDIAEGYSVSREKKESFPLTVTSAQKNPTAFYLCASTPGQGYEQYFGPGTRLTVT.

This chain connects TRBV28 to TRBJ2-7, with D unresolved. The CDR3 covers 14 residues. With 2 bases removed from V and 1 base from J, the gap between germline ends came to 9 bases. Germline values: CDR1 MDHEN, CDR2 SYDVKM. The CDR3 nucleotides read TGTGCCAGCAGTTTAGCAGGTCAATCCTACGAGCAGTACTTC. This encodes CASSLAGQSYEQYF.

The V call is TRBV2, the J call TRBJ2-7; possibly TRBD1 for D (9 bases). The germline V gene encodes CDR1 SNHLY and CDR2 FYNNEI. V was shortened by 8 bases and J by 5 bases, with 22 bases between the two germline ends. The CDR3 covers 15 residues. CDR3 DNA sequence: TGTGCCAGCCGTCGGGGGGGACAGGGTGGCCACGAGCAGTACTTC. Its translation: CASRRGGQGGHEQYF.

Only a few counts were recorded for this clone. This chain joins TRBV27 and TRBJ1-1; a weak D match, TRBD1 (6 bases). The length of the CDR3 is 14 residues. The germline V gene has CDR1 MNHEY and CDR2 SMNVEV (reference sequence). V dropped 4 bases and J dropped 1 base, with 10 bases sitting between them. The CDR3 here is CASSSRTENTEAFF. The CDR3 DNA sequence: TGTGCCAGCAGTTCCCGGACAGAGAACACTGAAGCTTTCTTT.

The V gene is TRBV9, the J gene TRBJ2-1; no firm D call. Germline-derived CDR1 and CDR2 are SGDLS and YYNGEE. Trimming took off 2 bases at V and 8 bases at J, with 8 bases between the two ends. The length of the CDR3 is 12 residues. CDR3 bases: TGTGCCAGCAGCGTTGAGTTGGATGAGCAGTTCTTC. This sequence encodes CASSVELDEQFF.

J is TRBJ2-2 and V is TRBV7-8; 7 bases match TRBD2. The trim removed 2 bases at V and 1 base at J, leaving 1 base unmatched. The CDR3 consists of 15 residues. Germline CDR1 reads SGHVS; CDR2 reads FQNEAQ. The chain's CDR3 is CASSLSGMNTGELFF. CDR3 bases: TGTGCCAGCAGCTTAAGCGGGATGAACACCGGGGAGCTGTTTTTT.

This clone was picked up a small number of times. The chain is built from TRBV5-1 and TRBJ2-7; 10 bases are a match to TRBD2. The CDR3 length is 15 residues. Germline CDR1 and CDR2: SGHRS and YFSETQ. The V gene end was trimmed by 6 bases and the J gene end by 7 bases; junction bases not matched to a gene: 13. The CDR3: CASTLLAGATGEQYF. The CDR3 nucleotides are TGCGCCAGCACTTTGCTAGCGGGAGCAACGGGAGAGCAGTACTTC.